These 20 T cell receptor beta chains share one sample of origin, sequenced in a study of T cell responses to AZD1222 COVID-19 vaccine. Clones were sequenced by immunoSEQ multiplex PCR, and TCRdb holds only the in-frame ones, with some missing. The table lists nearly 110,000 clones, 90% to 95% of them singletons. The sequenced sample was peripheral blood, obtained on day 0 of AZD1222 vaccination. The receptors originated from an adult in good health.

As DNA, the CDR3 is TGTGCCAGTAGTGTCTGGGGCGTAGGGTCACCCCTCCACTTT. Amino acids: CASSVWGVGSPLHF. The V gene is TRBV19, the J gene TRBJ1-6; TRBD1 is a possible D gene (5 bases). CDR1 LNHDA and CDR2 SQIVND come from the germline V gene (reference sequence). The CDR3 totals 14 residues. The V end lost 5 bases, the J end lost 10 bases, and 15 bases lay between the germline ends.

The DNA of the CDR3 is TGTGCCAGCAGCCCAGGACAGGGGTGGTACGAGCAGTACTTC. Protein sequence: CASSPGQGWYEQYF. The chain links TRBV6-5 to TRBJ2-7; 9 bases align to TRBD1. The CDR3 is 14 residues long. V lost 6 bases, J lost 4 bases, and 7 bases stayed unmatched. The germline CDR1 and CDR2 sequences are MNHEY and SVGAGI.

The rearrangement joins TRBV30 to TRBJ1-1; unclear D gene. V lost 4 bases and J lost 2, with 11 bases in between. The CDR3 covers 13 residues. Germline CDR1 and CDR2: GTSNPN and SVGIG (reference sequence). The CDR3 sequence is CAWNPLTNTEAFF. The CDR3 DNA sequence: TGTGCCTGGAACCCTTTGACCAACACTGAAGCTTTCTTT.

The gene calls are TRBV6-5 and TRBJ1-3; D may be TRBD1 (6 bases). V lost 4 bases to trimming and J lost 0 bases, with 13 bases between them. The germline gives CDR1 MNHEY, CDR2 SVGAGI. There are 16 residues in the CDR3. In DNA, the CDR3 is TGTGCCAGCAGTTCAGGACAGCGACACTCTGGAAACACCATATATTTT. This translates into CASSSGQRHSGNTIYF.

This rearrangement joins TRBV10-3 to TRBJ2-1; perhaps TRBD1 as D (6 bases). The CDR3 contains 15 residues. With 5 bases removed from V and 1 base from J, the gap between germline ends came to 12 bases. Germline loops: CDR1 ENHRY, CDR2 SYGVKD. This CDR3 is CAISLQGRSYNEQFF. CDR3 DNA sequence: TGTGCCATCAGTCTACAGGGTAGGTCCTACAATGAGCAGTTCTTC.

The chain has TRBV9 and TRBJ2-7; D may correspond to TRBD1 or TRBD2 (5 bases each). The germline gives CDR1 SGDLS, CDR2 YYNGEE. This CDR3 has 15 residues. Trimming pared 2 bases from V and 6 bases from J, leaving 18 bases between. In DNA, the CDR3 is TGTGCCAGCAGCGTCGGGACCGCGCATGAGTCCGAGCAGTACTTC. It yields the protein CASSVGTAHESEQYF.

The rearrangement uses TRBV3-1 (or the pseudogene TRBV3-2) and TRBJ2-7, with no clear D. Germline V gene sequence: CDR1 LGHDT, CDR2 YNNKEL (reference sequence). This CDR3 has 14 residues. The ends were cut back, 1 base at V and 4 bases at J, with 11 bases in the middle. CDR3: CASSQVSSSYEQYF. Here the CDR3 DNA reads TGTGCCAGCAGCCAAGTTTCGTCTTCGTACGAGCAGTACTTC.

The V and J genes are TRBV7-9 and TRBJ1-2; D unresolved. The CDR3 sequence is 15 residues long. V was cut by 5 bases and J by 4 bases, with 17 bases left in between. In germline, CDR1 is SEHNR, CDR2 FQNEAQ (reference sequence). The CDR3 is CASSVGLATLYGYTF. CDR3 bases: TGTGCCAGCAGCGTGGGTCTCGCGACCCTCTATGGCTACACCTTC.

The chain links TRBV21-1 to TRBJ1-2; the table assigns TRBD1, which was not confirmed against the DNA. TRBV21-1 is annotated as a pseudogene. The CDR3 totals 16 residues. The CDR3 nucleotides are TGTGCCAGCATAACCAGGGGTGGACCCCGGGGCTATGGCTACACCTTC. It encodes CASITRGGPRGYGYTF.

The rearrangement links TRBV19 to TRBJ1-2, with 7 nucleotides matching TRBD1. CDR1 and CDR2 from the germline V gene are LNHDA and SQIVND (reference sequence). V was clipped by 4 bases and J by 4 bases; unmatched bases: 15. This CDR3 has 17 amino acids. CDR3 sequence: CASSTMGQLLKIYGYTF. DNA for the CDR3: TGTGCCAGTAGTACAATGGGACAGTTACTCAAAATCTATGGCTACACCTTC. The full variable domain, with the rest looked up from reference TRBV19 and TRBJ1-2, is DGGITQSPKYLFRKEGQNVTLSCEQNLNHDAMYWYRQDPGQGLRLIYYSQIVNDFQKGDIAEGYSVSREKKESFPLTVTSAQKNPTAFYLCASSTMGQLLKIYGYTFGSGTRLTVV.

The chain is built from TRBV5-1 and TRBJ2-3; D is unclear. CDR3 size: 14 residues. V dropped 0 bases and J dropped 0 bases, with 5 bases sitting between them. Germline CDR1 and CDR2: SGHRS and YFSETQ. CDR3 in amino acids: CASSLALSTDTQYF. The CDR3 DNA reads as TGCGCCAGCAGCTTGGCATTAAGCACAGATACGCAGTATTTT.

This clone came up once. This chain links TRBV6-5 with TRBJ1-6, with 7 bases fitting TRBD1. CDR1 MNHEY and CDR2 SVGAGI come from the germline V gene. After removal of 6 bases from V and 4 bases from J, the junction contained 3 bases not matched to a gene. The CDR3 is 14 residues long. CDR3 residues: CASSLGQYNSPLHF. The CDR3 region has the DNA TGTGCCAGCAGCTTGGGACAGTATAATTCACCCCTCCACTTT.

The chain links TRBV18 to TRBJ1-2, with D maybe TRBD1 (5 bases). The CDR3 contains 16 residues. Deletions cut 3 bases from V and 5 bases from J, with 19 bases between. Germline loops: CDR1 KGHSH, CDR2 LQKENI. CDR3 sequence (DNA): TGTGCCAGCTCACCGTCGACAGCTCAAGCTAGGTATGGCTACACCTTC. It translates to CASSPSTAQARYGYTF.

This chain connects TRBV11-2 to TRBJ1-5, with unresolved D. V lost 1 base and J lost 4, with 14 bases in between. This CDR3 has 16 residues. Germline V CDR1 and CDR2: SGHAT, FQNNGV. The CDR3 DNA follows: TGTGCCAGCAGCTTAGGTGACCGGTCTGGTAATCAGCCCCAGCATTTT. It translates to CASSLGDRSGNQPQHF.

This chain uses TRBV20-1 with TRBJ1-2; D not resolved. The germline gives CDR1 DFQATT, CDR2 SNEGSKA (reference sequence). Trimming took off 6 bases at V and 3 bases at J, with 8 bases between the two ends. The length of the CDR3 is 11 residues. The CDR3 bases are TGCAGTGCCTATGTGTACTATGGCTACACCTTC. Encoded protein: CSAYVYYGYTF.

J is TRBJ1-6 and V is TRBV21-1. TRBV21-1 is a known pseudogene. CDR3 length: 14 amino acids. CDR3 bases: TGTGCCAGCAGCTCGGCGGCGACCTCAGTGATCCTCCACTTT. As protein: CASSSAATSVILHF.

The chain has TRBV7-3 and TRBJ1-6, with a weak D call TRBD1 (6 bases). The V and J ends lost 2 bases and 9 bases respectively, with 14 bases between them. Germline assignment: CDR1 SGHTA and CDR2 FQGTGA. This CDR3 is 15 amino acids long. CDR3 amino acids: CASSLGGLRASPLHF. The CDR3 DNA sequence: TGTGCCAGCAGCTTAGGGGGCCTGAGGGCTTCACCCCTCCACTTT. Drawing the rest from reference TRBV7-3 and TRBJ1-6, the complete variable domain is GAGVSQTPSNKVTEKGKYVELRCDPISGHTALYWYRQSLGQGPEFLIYFQGTGAADDSGLPNDRFFAVRPEGSVSTLKIQRTERGDSAVYLCASSLGGLRASPLHFGNGTRLTVT.

The chain is built from TRBV7-2 and TRBJ1-2, with 9 nucleotides matching TRBD1. This CDR3 spans 16 amino acids. CDR1 and CDR2 (germline): SGHTA, FQGNSA. J was trimmed by 6 bases and V by 2 bases; bases with no gene match: 10. CDR3 sequence reads: CASSLRRTGERDGYTF. CDR3 in DNA: TGTGCCAGCAGCTTAAGGAGGACAGGGGAACGAGATGGCTACACCTTC.

V usage is TRBV6-2 or TRBV6-3 and J usage is TRBJ1-2, with TRBD1 matching over 8 bases. In germline, CDR1 is MNHEY, CDR2 SVGEGT. The CDR3 loop spans 13 amino acids. Germline trimming cut 6 bases from V and 3 bases from J; bases unmatched to any gene: 3. The CDR3 protein is CASSPTGDYGYTF. DNA for the CDR3: TGTGCCAGCAGCCCGACAGGGGACTATGGCTACACCTTC.

J is TRBJ1-4 and V is TRBV11-2; D remains unclear. Germline V CDR1 and CDR2: SGHAT, FQNNGV. The CDR3 consists of 15 residues. Trimming stripped 4 bases from V and 4 bases from J, with 13 bases between. As DNA, the CDR3 is TGTGCCAGCAGCTCCTGGGAGGCTGGTAATGAAAAACTGTTTTTT. Protein: CASSSWEAGNEKLFF.